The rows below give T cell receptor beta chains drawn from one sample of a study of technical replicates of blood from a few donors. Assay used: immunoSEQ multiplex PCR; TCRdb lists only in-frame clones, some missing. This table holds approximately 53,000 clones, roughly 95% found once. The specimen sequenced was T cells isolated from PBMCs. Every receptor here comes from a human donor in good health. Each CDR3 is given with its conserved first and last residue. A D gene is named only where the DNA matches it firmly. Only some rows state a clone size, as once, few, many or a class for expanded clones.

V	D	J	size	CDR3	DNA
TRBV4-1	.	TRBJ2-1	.	CASSQVQLGSYNEQFF	TGCGCCAGCAGCCAAGTCCAGCTAGGTAGCTACAATGAGCAGTTCTTC
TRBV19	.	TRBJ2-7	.	CASSITVERRVTYEQYF	TGTGCCAGTAGTATTACGGTCGAGAGGCGGGTCACCTACGAGCAGTACTTC
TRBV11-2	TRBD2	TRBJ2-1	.	CASSQPGLAGGSYNEQFF	TGTGCCAGCAGCCAACCGGGACTAGCGGGAGGATCCTACAATGAGCAGTTCTTC
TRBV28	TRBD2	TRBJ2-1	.	CASSLTSGPNEQFF	TGTGCCAGCAGTTTAACTAGCGGCCCCAATGAGCAGTTCTTC
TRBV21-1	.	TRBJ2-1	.	CASSEETGLVYNEQFF	TGTGCCAGCAGCGAAGAAACGGGACTCGTCTACAATGAGCAGTTCTTC
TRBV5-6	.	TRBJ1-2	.	CASSRGAGGRYGYTF	TGTGCCAGCAGTCGCGGGGCGGGGGGAAGGTATGGCTACACCTTC
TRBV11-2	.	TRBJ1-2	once	CASSENADYGYTF	TGTGCCAGCAGCGAGAACGCCGATTATGGCTACACCTTC
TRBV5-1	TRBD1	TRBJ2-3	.	CASGTGSIGTDTQYF	TGCGCCAGTGGGACAGGGTCGATTGGCACAGATACGCAGTATTTT
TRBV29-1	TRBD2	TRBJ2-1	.	CSVRWGGLGHEQFF	TGCAGCGTCAGGTGGGGGGGACTAGGTCATGAGCAGTTCTTC
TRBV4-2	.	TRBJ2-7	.	CASSQALYYEQYF	TGTGCCAGCAGCCAAGCACTATACTACGAGCAGTACTTC
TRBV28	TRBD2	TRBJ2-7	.	CASSPTRTSGISYEQYF	TGTGCCAGCAGTCCTACCCGGACTAGCGGGATCTCCTACGAGCAGTACTTC
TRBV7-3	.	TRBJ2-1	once	CASSTRQGNRNEQFF	TGTGCCAGCAGCACTCGCCAGGGAAACAGGAATGAGCAGTTCTTC
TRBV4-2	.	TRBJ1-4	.	CASSQEAWRGGEKLFF	TGTGCCAGCAGCCAAGAAGCGTGGAGGGGGGGGGAAAAACTGTTTTTT
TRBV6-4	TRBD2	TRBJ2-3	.	CASSRSGRPDTQYF	TGTGCCAGCAGTCGTAGCGGGAGGCCAGATACGCAGTATTTT
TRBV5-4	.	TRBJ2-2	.	CASSLSGGELFF	TGTGCCAGCAGCTTGAGCGGAGGGGAGCTGTTTTTT
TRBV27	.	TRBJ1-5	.	CASSSTGLFQPQHF	TGTGCCAGCAGTTCGACAGGCCTCTTCCAGCCCCAGCATTTT
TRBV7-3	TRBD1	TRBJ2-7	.	CASSLGQGNEQYF	TGTGCCAGCAGCTTGGGACAGGGAAACGAGCAGTACTTC
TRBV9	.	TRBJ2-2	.	CASSVEVVAGGELFF	TGTGCCAGCAGCGTAGAGGTGGTTGCAGGCGGGGAGCTGTTTTTT
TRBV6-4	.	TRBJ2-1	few	CASSDSSGSYNEQFF	TGTGCCAGCAGTGACTCTAGCGGCTCCTACAATGAGCAGTTCTTC
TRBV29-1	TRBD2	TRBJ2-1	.	CSVPSGRFVNEQFF	TGCAGCGTTCCTAGCGGGAGATTTGTTAATGAGCAGTTCTTC
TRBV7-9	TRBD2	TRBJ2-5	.	CASGYSGWGETQYF	TGTGCCAGTGGATATAGCGGGTGGGGAGAGACCCAGTACTTC
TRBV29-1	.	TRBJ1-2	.	CTRGGHYGYTF	TGCACACGCGGGGGTCACTATGGCTACACCTTC
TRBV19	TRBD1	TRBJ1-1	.	CASIPMTGSNTEAFF	TGTGCCAGTATTCCTATGACAGGGTCGAACACTGAAGCTTTCTTT
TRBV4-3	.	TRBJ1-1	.	CASSQDTQGGDTEAFF	TGCGCCAGCAGCCAAGATACCCAGGGAGGGGACACTGAAGCTTTCTTT
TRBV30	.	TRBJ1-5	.	CAWSMSRGGQPQHF	TGTGCCTGGAGTATGTCCAGGGGAGGGCAGCCCCAGCATTTT
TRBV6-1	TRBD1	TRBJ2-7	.	CASSRGQGSAYEQYF	TGTGCCAGCAGCCGAGGACAGGGTAGCGCCTACGAGCAGTACTTC
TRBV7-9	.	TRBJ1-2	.	CASSPELREYFYGYTF	TGTGCCAGCAGCCCAGAGTTACGGGAATACTTCTATGGCTACACCTTC
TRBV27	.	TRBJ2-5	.	CASSLSAEGRVTQYF	TGTGCCAGCAGTTTATCTGCCGAGGGAAGGGTGACCCAGTACTTC
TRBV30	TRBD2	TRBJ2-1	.	CAWSVAGGSVNEQFF	TGTGCCTGGAGTGTAGCAGGCGGGAGTGTAAATGAGCAGTTCTTC
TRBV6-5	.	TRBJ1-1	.	CASSYAAGTEAFF	TGTGCCAGCAGTTACGCAGCGGGCACTGAAGCTTTCTTT
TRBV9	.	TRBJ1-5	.	CASSETGQSPQHF	TGTGCCAGCAGCGAGACAGGTCAATCTCCCCAGCATTTT
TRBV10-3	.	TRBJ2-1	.	CAIQGDAYNEQFF	TGTGCCATCCAAGGAGATGCCTACAATGAGCAGTTCTTC
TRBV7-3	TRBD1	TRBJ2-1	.	CASSLQGAGNEQFF	TGTGCCAGCAGCTTACAGGGGGCAGGAAATGAGCAGTTCTTC
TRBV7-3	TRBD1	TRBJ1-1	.	CASSMTGQTEAFF	TGTGCCAGCAGCATGACAGGGCAGACTGAAGCTTTCTTT
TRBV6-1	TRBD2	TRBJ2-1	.	CASSQEPGLGSNEQFF	TGTGCCAGCAGTCAAGAACCGGGACTAGGATCCAATGAGCAGTTCTTC
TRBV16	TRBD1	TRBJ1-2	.	CASSHPGQGYGYTF	TGTGCCAGCAGCCACCCTGGACAGGGCTATGGCTACACCTTC
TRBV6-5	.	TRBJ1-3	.	CASRQSSGNTIYF	TGTGCCAGCAGACAGAGCTCTGGAAACACCATATATTTT
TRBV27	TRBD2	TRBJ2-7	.	CASSSPGLGFHEQYF	TGTGCCAGCAGTTCCCCGGGACTAGGTTTCCACGAGCAGTACTTC
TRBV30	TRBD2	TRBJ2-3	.	CAWSRTSGSTDTQYF	TGTGCCTGGAGTCGGACTAGCGGGAGTACAGATACGCAGTATTTT
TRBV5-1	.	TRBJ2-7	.	CASSLEGHSYEQYF	TGCGCCAGCAGCTTGGAGGGACACTCCTACGAGCAGTACTTC
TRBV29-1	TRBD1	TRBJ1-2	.	CSAGGQGDYGYTF	TGCAGCGCAGGGGGACAGGGCGACTATGGCTACACCTTC
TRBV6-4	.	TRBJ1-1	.	CASRGTKNTEAFF	TGTGCCAGCAGAGGGACAAAAAACACTGAAGCTTTCTTT